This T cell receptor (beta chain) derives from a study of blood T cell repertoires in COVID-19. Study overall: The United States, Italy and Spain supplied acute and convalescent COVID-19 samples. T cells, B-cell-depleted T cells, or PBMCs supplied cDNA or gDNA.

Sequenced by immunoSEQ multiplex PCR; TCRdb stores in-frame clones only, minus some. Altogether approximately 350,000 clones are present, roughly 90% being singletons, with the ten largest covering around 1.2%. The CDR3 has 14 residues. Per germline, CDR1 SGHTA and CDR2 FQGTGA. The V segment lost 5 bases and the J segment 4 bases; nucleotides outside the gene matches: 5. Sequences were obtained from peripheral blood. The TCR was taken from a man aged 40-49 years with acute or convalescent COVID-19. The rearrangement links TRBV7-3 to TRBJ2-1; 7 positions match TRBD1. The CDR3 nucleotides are TGTGCCAGCAGCCCGTCGGGACAGTACAATGAGCAGTTCTTC. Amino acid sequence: CASSPSGQYNEQFF.